The rows below give T cell receptor beta chains drawn from one sample of a study of blood T cell repertoires in COVID-19. Assay used: immunoSEQ multiplex PCR; TCRdb lists only in-frame clones, some missing. The repertoire has more than 85,000 clones, approximately 92% of them found once; the top ten carry 3.5% to 4.5%. The sequenced sample consisted of peripheral blood. The receptors come from a man in his late teens or twenties with acute or convalescent COVID-19. Each CDR3 is given with its conserved first and last residue. A D gene is named only where the DNA matches it firmly. Part of the rows lack a size; the others show once, few, many or a class for expanded clones.

abundance	len	d_gene	v_gene	j_gene	CDR3nt	CDR3aa
-	12	-	TRBV29-1	TRBJ2-1	TGCAGCGTTCATAATAGAGCAAATGAGCAGTTCTTC	CSVHNRANEQFF
-	16	TRBD2	TRBV5-1	TRBJ2-7	TGCGCCAGCAGCCCGGTTTCGAGCGGGAGTTCTAACGAGCAGTACTTC	CASSPVSSGSSNEQYF
-	16	-	TRBV9	TRBJ1-6	TGTGCCAGCAGCGTACAGTCCAGCTCCTATAATTCACCCCTCCACTTT	CASSVQSSSYNSPLHF
-	13	-	TRBV7-9	TRBJ1-2	TGTGCCAGCAGCCCGAGGGCAGGGGATGGCTACACCTTC	CASSPRAGDGYTF
-	16	TRBD2	TRBV5-4	TRBJ2-7	TGTGCCAGCAGCTCGGGGACTAGCGGGTTTGTTTACGAGCAGTACTTC	CASSSGTSGFVYEQYF
-	14	TRBD1	TRBV10-2	TRBJ2-1	TGCGCCAGCACCGCGGACAGGGCCTACAATGAGCAGTTCTTC	CASTADRAYNEQFF
once	19	-	TRBV18	TRBJ2-2	TGTGCCAGCTCATCTCCGTTGACCAGCGCCTTGCCGAACACCGGGGAGCTGTTTTTT	CASSSPLTSALPNTGELFF
-	16	-	TRBV6-1	TRBJ1-5	TGTGCCAGCAGTGAACCCGACACTTACCTCAATCAGCCCCAGCATTTT	CASSEPDTYLNQPQHF
once	15	TRBD1	TRBV5-4	TRBJ1-1	TGTGCCAGCAGCTTGCGAGTGACAGGGGCGGATGAAGCTTTCTTT	CASSLRVTGADEAFF
-	14	-	TRBV5-1	TRBJ1-4	TGCGCCAGCAGCTTACAGGGTTTCAATGAAAAACTGTTTTTT	CASSLQGFNEKLFF
-	14	-	TRBV5-1	TRBJ1-1	TGCGCCAGCACGCCGGAGCCATATAACACTGAAGCTTTCTTT	CASTPEPYNTEAFF
-	14	TRBD1	TRBV6-5	TRBJ1-4	TGTGCCAGCATAGGCAGACAGGGGGGAGAAAAACTGTTTTTT	CASIGRQGGEKLFF
-	17	TRBD1	TRBV5-1	TRBJ1-4	TGCGCCAGCAGCCGGGGACAGGGGGGACCTACTAATGAAAAACTGTTTTTT	CASSRGQGGPTNEKLFF
-	18	TRBD2	TRBV9	TRBJ2-1	TGTGCCAGCAGCGTAGCCCAAAATGAAGCGGGAGGGCCGAGTGAGCAGTTCTTC	CASSVAQNEAGGPSEQFF
-	16	-	TRBV12-5	TRBJ2-3	TGTGCTAGTGGTGCAAGGGCGGGGGCTAGCACAGATACGCAGTATTTT	CASGARAGASTDTQYF
-	18	TRBD1	TRBV19	TRBJ1-5	TGTGCCAGTAGTATAAGGGCCCTACAGGGGACCCCCAATCAGCCCCAGCATTTT	CASSIRALQGTPNQPQHF
-	15	TRBD1	TRBV5-4	TRBJ1-1	TGTGCCAGCAGCTTGGGTCTGACAGGGAGCACTGAAGCTTTCTTT	CASSLGLTGSTEAFF
-	15	TRBD1	TRBV6-5	TRBJ2-1	TGTGCCATCGCCCGGCCAGGGGGCTCGGGGAATGAGCAGTTCTTC	CAIARPGGSGNEQFF
-	15	TRBD1	TRBV30	TRBJ2-7	TGTGCTTCGCGGACAGGGGGCTTTCCTGGGTACGAGCAGTACTTC	CASRTGGFPGYEQYF
-	16	TRBD1	TRBV19	TRBJ2-6	TGTGCCAGTAGTACTCCAGGGGGCTCTGGGGCCAACGTCCTGACTTTC	CASSTPGGSGANVLTF
-	17	-	TRBV11-2	TRBJ2-1	TGTGCCAGCAGCTTGGACTTCGGAGGGCAGATCTACAATGAGCAGTTCTTC	CASSLDFGGQIYNEQFF
-	14	-	TRBV6-5	TRBJ1-1	TGTGCCAGCAGCCTGGTCGGGTGGAACACTGAAGCTTTCTTT	CASSLVGWNTEAFF
-	16	-	TRBV2	TRBJ2-2	TGTGCCAGCAGTGAATTCCGGGGTGCCAACACCGGGGAGCTGTTTTTT	CASSEFRGANTGELFF
-	15	TRBD1	TRBV4-1	TRBJ2-3	TGCGCCAGCAGCCACCCGGGACAGGGTACAGATACGCAGTATTTT	CASSHPGQGTDTQYF
-	13	-	TRBV2	TRBJ1-1	TGTGCCAGCAGCCGGGGGGGGAACACTGAAGCTTTCTTT	CASSRGGNTEAFF
-	15	-	TRBV2	TRBJ2-2	TGTGCCAGCAGTGAAGTGGGCGGGCCTACCGGGGAGCTGTTTTTT	CASSEVGGPTGELFF
-	13	-	TRBV20-1	TRBJ1-5	TGCAGTGCAAGTAGGGGTGAGGAACAGCCCCAGCATTTT	CSASRGEEQPQHF
-	14	-	TRBV11-3	TRBJ2-1	TGTGCCAGCAGCCCAGGCGTAAGCTACAATGAGCAGTTCTTC	CASSPGVSYNEQFF
-	15	TRBD1	TRBV3-1/TRBV3-2	TRBJ1-2	TGTGCCAGCAGCCCCCAGGGGGGAGGCTACTATGGCTACACCTTC	CASSPQGGGYYGYTF
-	16	TRBD2	TRBV7-9	TRBJ2-3	TGTGCCAGCAGCTTAGTTACGTCTAGCGGCGGCGATACGCAGTATTTT	CASSLVTSSGGDTQYF
-	18	TRBD1	TRBV19	TRBJ2-2	TGTGCCAGTAGCCAAAGGACAGGGGGCTCTTGGGACACCGGGGAGCTGTTTTTT	CASSQRTGGSWDTGELFF
-	14	TRBD2	TRBV11-2	TRBJ2-7	TGTGCCAGCAGCCCGACTAGCGGGGACACCCTGCAGTACTTC	CASSPTSGDTLQYF
once	15	TRBD2	TRBV6-5	TRBJ2-1	TGTGCCAGCAGTAGGACTAGCGGACATTTGGATGAGCAGTTCTTC	CASSRTSGHLDEQFF
-	14	TRBD1	TRBV27	TRBJ1-3	TGTGCCAGTCGTCCGGGACAGGGTGGAAACACCATATATTTT	CASRPGQGGNTIYF
-	16	TRBD1	TRBV19	TRBJ2-6	TGTGCCAGTAGTCCCTGGACAGGGTCTGGGGCCAACGTCCTGACTTTC	CASSPWTGSGANVLTF
-	13	-	TRBV2	TRBJ1-1	TGTGCCAGCGTCACACAAACGAACACTGAAGCTTTCTTT	CASVTQTNTEAFF
-	21	TRBD2	TRBV9	TRBJ2-1	TGTGCCAGCAGCTCCCCAAGCTCCAGGGCGACTAGCGGGGGGGCAGTCAATGAGCAGTTCTTC	CASSSPSSRATSGGAVNEQFF
-	14	-	TRBV6-5	TRBJ2-7	TGTGCCAGCAGTTACTTACAGGGCCGGTACGAGCAGTACTTC	CASSYLQGRYEQYF
-	17	TRBD2	TRBV6-2/TRBV6-3	TRBJ2-5	TGTGCCAGCAGTCCCTGGGGGTTAGCGGGAGTTAAAGAGACCCAGTACTTC	CASSPWGLAGVKETQYF
-	14	-	TRBV24-1	TRBJ2-1	TGTGCCACCAGTGATTTGCAGGGAAGCAATGAGCAGTTCTTC	CATSDLQGSNEQFF
-	14	-	TRBV6-1	TRBJ1-2	TGTGCCAGCAGTGAAGCATCAGGATCCTATGGCTACACCTTC	CASSEASGSYGYTF
-	19	TRBD2	TRBV3-1/TRBV3-2	TRBJ2-3	TGTGCCAGCAGCGAGGGACTAGCGGGAGTTGGAATGTTCACAGATACGCAGTATTTT	CASSEGLAGVGMFTDTQYF
once	13	-	TRBV7-2	TRBJ1-3	TGTGCCAGCAGCACTCGGTCTGGAAACACCATATATTTT	CASSTRSGNTIYF
-	14	TRBD2	TRBV5-1	TRBJ2-7	TGCGCCAGCAGCTTGCGGGAGGGAGACTACGAGCAGTACTTC	CASSLREGDYEQYF
-	14	TRBD1	TRBV6-5	TRBJ2-2	TGTGCCAGCAGACCTCCAGGGGGCACCGGGGAGCTGTTTTTT	CASRPPGGTGELFF
few	17	-	TRBV5-6	TRBJ2-2	TGTGCCAGCAGCCTAGGAGAGACGCGGCTAAACACCGGGGAGCTGTTTTTT	CASSLGETRLNTGELFF
-	17	-	TRBV19	TRBJ1-5	TGTGCCAGCAACGCTATGGACAGACTGAGTAGCAATCAGCCCCAGCATTTT	CASNAMDRLSSNQPQHF
-	16	TRBD1	TRBV5-1	TRBJ2-1	TGCGCCAGCAGCAATCCGGAGACAGGGCTTTACAATGAGCAGTTCTTC	CASSNPETGLYNEQFF
-	18	TRBD1	TRBV18	TRBJ1-3	TGTGCCAGCTCACCACGAGGGGGCTTCACTGGTTCTGGAAACACCATATATTTT	CASSPRGGFTGSGNTIYF